This TCR beta chain was obtained from a study of T cell responses to AZD1222 COVID-19 vaccine. CDR3 size: 17 residues. V shed 2 bases and J 2 bases; nucleotides not matched to a gene: 6. CDR1 is KGHSH, CDR2 LQKENI, per germline. Study-wide results and caveats: Along spike, vaccine-associated CD4 TCRs were found throughout, with dominance at 160-218 and 743-854. The study found Spike-specific TCR breadth and depth rose after two AZD1222 doses. The study reported that nearly half of spike-specific TCRs target unmutated variant regions. Donors, mostly white British, included more females; clonal diversity was possibly underestimated.

Points on this clone: Antigen unknown.

Profiling relied on immunoSEQ multiplex PCR, and the TCRdb table lists in-frame clones only, not all of them. The data hold over 110,000 clones, with more than 85% observed a single time. Specimen: peripheral blood, collected on day 0 of AZD1222 vaccination. This receptor was taken from an adult in good health. V usage is TRBV18 and J usage is TRBJ2-6; 7 nucleotides line up with TRBD1. The CDR3 loop is CASSPIGGRTGANVLTF. The CDR3 DNA reads TGTGCCAGCTCACCAATAGGGGGCAGGACTGGGGCCAACGTCCTGACTTTC.